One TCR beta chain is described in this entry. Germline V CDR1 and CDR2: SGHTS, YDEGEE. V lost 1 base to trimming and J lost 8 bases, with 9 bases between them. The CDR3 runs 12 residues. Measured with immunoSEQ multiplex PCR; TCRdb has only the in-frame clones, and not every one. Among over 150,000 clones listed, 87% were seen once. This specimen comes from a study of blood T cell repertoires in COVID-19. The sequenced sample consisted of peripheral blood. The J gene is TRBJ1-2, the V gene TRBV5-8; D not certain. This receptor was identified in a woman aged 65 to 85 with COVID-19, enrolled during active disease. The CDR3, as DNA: TGTGCCAGCAGCTTGCGCGGTCGGGGCTACACCTTC. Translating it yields CASSLRGRGYTF.